This entry lists 28 T cell receptor beta chains sequenced from one sample in a study of post-analysis software for immune sequencing data. These TCRs are of unknown antigen specificity. The TCR beta cDNA libraries contained unique molecular identifiers. TCRdb reprocessed the PCR reads with MiXCR, giving one entry per CDR3 protein. The table has over 150,000 distinct CDR3 sequences, over 25% seen once; the top ten hold 1.5%. The study, taken as a whole, reports: Roughly 5 TRBV segments, TRBV5-6, TRBV5-1 and TRBV20-1 among them, were found more frequent in patients than controls.

The sample was blood. The receptors shown here come from a girl aged 10-17 years with multiple sclerosis.

Note on this clonotype: Since a much larger clone is just one base distant, this may be a read error. V usage is TRBV12-3 or TRBV12-4 and J usage is TRBJ2-6, with no clear D. Trimming took off 7 bases at V and 1 base at J, with 14 bases between the two ends. The CDR3 length is 16 residues. CDR3: CASNLGFPSGANVLTF. As DNA, the CDR3 is TGTGCCAGCAACCTGGGCTTCCCATCTGGGGCCAACGTCCTGACTTTC.

This clonotype was recorded at least ten times. V is TRBV11-3 and J is TRBJ2-1; D gene uncertain. Trimming removed 0 bases at V and 8 bases at J, with 11 bases between. This CDR3 region has 14 residues. Germline V lookup: CDR1 SGHNT, CDR2 YENEEA. The CDR3 reads CASSLDPRPDEQFF. CDR3 in DNA: TGTGCCAGCAGCTTAGATCCCCGGCCGGATGAGCAGTTCTTC.

To note about this clonotype: A read error may be the cause here, since a much bigger clone is one base away. The chain is built from TRBV29-1 and TRBJ2-1; TRBD2 matches at 9 bases. There are 16 residues in the CDR3. V lost 2 bases to trimming and J lost 5 bases; unmatched junction nucleotides: 10. CDR1 is SQVTM and CDR2 is ANQGSEA in the germline V gene. The CDR3 DNA is TGCAGCGTTGAACGGCTAGCGGGACACCGTGACAATGAGCAGTTCTTC. Protein product: CSVERLAGHRDNEQFF.

The chain uses TRBV5-1 and TRBJ2-5; D remains unclear. Trimming pared 4 bases from V and 4 bases from J, leaving 11 bases between. This CDR3 is built from 13 residues. Germline V gene data show CDR1 as SGHRS and CDR2 as YFSETQ. CDR3 residues: CASSILPGETQYF. The DNA for the CDR3 is TGCGCCAGCAGCATCCTACCGGGAGAGACCCAGTACTTC.

Concerning this clonotype itself: A much bigger clone sits one base away, suggesting this may be a read error. Since no conserved phenylalanine or tryptophan closes the CDR3, a read error is the likely cause. The chain is built from TRBV7-7 and TRBJ2-5; D call uncertain. The CDR3 has 12 amino acids. Looked up from germline, CDR1 is SSHAT and CDR2 is FNYEAQ (reference sequence). CDR3 DNA: TGTGCTAGCAGCTTAGGAGTAAAGACCCAGTACTGC. Translation: CASSLGVKTQYC.

DNA of the CDR3: TGTGCCAGCAGCCCACTAGTCACAGATACGCAGTATTTT. Translation: CASSPLVTDTQYF. The gene calls are TRBV6-5 and TRBJ2-3, with TRBD2 as a possible D gene (5 bases). Germline V gene lookup returns CDR1 MNHEY and CDR2 SVGAGI. V lost 6 bases and J lost 2, with 9 bases in between. CDR3 length: 13 residues.

This clonotype was counted between two and nine times. The CDR3 spells CSAPPSRWNEQYF. In DNA, the CDR3 is TGCAGTGCCCCCCCCTCCCGTTGGAATGAGCAGTACTTC. This rearrangement joins TRBV20-1 to TRBJ2-5; D gene unclear. Germline CDR1 reads DFQATT; CDR2 reads SNEGSKA (reference sequence). CDR3 length: 13 residues. V gave up 6 bases and J gave up 11 bases, with 22 bases separating them.

Turning to this clonotype: Possible read error: a much larger clone is one base away. The chain joins TRBV12-3 or TRBV12-4 to TRBJ1-2; 9 nucleotides agree with TRBD1. The CDR3 is 14 amino acids. The CDR3: CACSLQGADYGYTF. As DNA, the CDR3 is TGTGCCTGCAGTTTACAGGGGGCGGACTATGGCTACACCTTC.

With regard to this clonotype: A much larger clone differs by one base, so this may be a read error. The rearrangement uses TRBV12-3 or TRBV12-4 and TRBJ2-1, with D possibly TRBD1 on 5 matching bases. The CDR3 totals 14 residues. The CDR3 loop is CASTQVSFVNGQFF. The CDR3 bases are TGTGCCAGCACACAGGTCTCGTTCGTCAATGGGCAGTTCTTC.

The chain is built from TRBV20-1 and TRBJ2-7; D may be TRBD1 (5 bases). This CDR3 has 15 amino acids. CDR1 and CDR2 (germline): DFQATT, SNEGSKA (reference sequence). The germline V and J ends were trimmed by 0 bases and 2 bases, with 14 bases remaining between them. CDR3 sequence reads: CSARDPNRTAYEQYF. CDR3 DNA sequence: TGCAGTGCTAGAGATCCGAACAGGACGGCCTACGAGCAGTACTTC.

As to this clonotype: A read error may explain this, as a much larger clone is one base away. The chain is built from TRBV20-1 and TRBJ2-1; TRBD1 might be the D (6 bases). The assigned J gene may be wrong: the sequence end matches TRBJ2-7 better. The germline CDR1 and CDR2 sequences are DFQATT and SNEGSKA (reference sequence). CDR3 length: 15 residues. For the CDR3, the DNA is TGCAGTCTTACAGCGGACAGCCCATCCTACAATGAGCAGTACTTC. Translating gives CSLTADSPSYNEQYF.

J is TRBJ1-1 and V is TRBV6-5, with 9 bases identical to TRBD1. The germline gives CDR1 MNHEY, CDR2 SVGAGI. The CDR3 runs 13 residues. Trimming at V came to 2 bases and at J to 9 bases, leaving 4 bases not matched to a gene. CDR3 sequence: CASSYPGQGQAFF. The CDR3 DNA reads as TGTGCCAGCAGTTACCCGGGACAGGGCCAAGCTTTCTTT.

V and J are TRBV20-1 and TRBJ2-7, with 8 bases lining up with TRBD2. CDR1 DFQATT and CDR2 SNEGSKA come from the germline V gene (reference sequence). The V segment lost 5 bases and the J segment 3 bases; nucleotides outside the gene matches: 12. This CDR3 spans 15 amino acids. Here the CDR3 reads CSAGRSSGSGYEQYF. DNA for the CDR3: TGCAGTGCTGGGAGGTCCAGCGGGAGTGGCTACGAGCAGTACTTC.

This clonotype was observed a few times. The chain employs TRBV12-3 or TRBV12-4 and TRBJ2-7; 7 bases are a match to TRBD2. CDR3 length: 14 residues. V dropped 3 bases and J dropped 7; count of bases not matched to a gene: 9. CDR3 residues: CASSFGRGYNEQYF. The CDR3 region has the DNA TGTGCCAGCAGTTTCGGGCGGGGGTACAATGAGCAGTACTTC.

The gene calls are TRBV5-1 and TRBJ2-1; D might be TRBD2 (6 bases). Germline-derived CDR1 and CDR2 are SGHRS and YFSETQ. V lost 4 bases to trimming and J lost 3 bases, with 14 bases between them. The CDR3 has 15 amino acids. This chain's CDR3 is CASSTLATGYNEQFF. Here the CDR3 DNA reads TGCGCCAGCAGCACTCTAGCGACTGGCTACAATGAGCAGTTCTTC.

This clonotype was recorded at least ten times. This chain uses TRBV14 with TRBJ1-1; D possibly corresponds to TRBD1 (5 bases). Germline CDR1 is SGHDN and CDR2 is FVKESK. The CDR3 is made up of 12 amino acids. V lost 3 bases to trimming and J lost 5 bases, with 7 bases between them. CDR3 bases: TGTGCCAGCAGCCAGGGGGGAACTGAAGCTTTCTTT. Amino acid sequence: CASSQGGTEAFF.

The chain employs TRBV5-5 and TRBJ1-3; weak D call: TRBD1 (5 bases). Trimming took off 4 bases at V and 2 bases at J, with 7 bases between the two ends. Germline CDR1 SGHKS, CDR2 YYEKEE (reference sequence). The CDR3 consists of 13 residues. DNA for the CDR3: TGTGCCAGCAGCCGGGACCCTGGAAACACCATATATTTT. This translates into CASSRDPGNTIYF.

With regard to this clonotype: With a much larger clone just one base away, this may be a read error. The V call is TRBV9, the J call TRBJ2-1; 7 positions match TRBD2. The CDR3 has 16 residues. CDR1 is SGDLS and CDR2 is YYNGEE in the germline V gene. This CDR3 is CASSVVVSGPYSEQFF. CDR3 DNA sequence: TGTGCCAGCAGCGTAGTGGTTAGCGGGCCTTACAGTGAGCAGTTCTTC.

There are many counts of this clonotype. This chain joins TRBV5-6 and TRBJ2-5; D perhaps matches TRBD1 (5 bases). V shed 6 bases and J shed 2 bases, with 17 bases lying between them. This CDR3 is 15 amino acids long. CDR1 is SGHDT, CDR2 YYEEEE, per germline. The CDR3 here is CASTTRAMGQETQYF. The CDR3 nucleotides read TGTGCCAGCACCACCAGGGCTATGGGACAAGAGACCCAGTACTTC. Complete variable domain (other parts from reference TRBV5-6 and TRBJ2-5): DAGVTQSPTHLIKTRGQQVTLRCSPKSGHDTVSWYQQALGQGPQFIFQYYEEEERQRGNFPDRFSGHQFPNYSSELNVNALLLGDSALYLCASTTRAMGQETQYFGPGTRLLVL.

This clonotype showed up just a few times. V usage is TRBV12-3 or TRBV12-4 and J usage is TRBJ2-7, with TRBD2 identical over 10 bases. The CDR3 is 16 residues long. Unmatched junction bases numbered 11, after V lost 6 bases and J lost 3 bases. The CDR3 nucleotides read TGTGCCAGCAGCCGGGGGGAACTAGCGGGGATCTACGAGCAGTACTTC. Protein sequence: CASSRGELAGIYEQYF.

This clonotype has at least ten counts. This rearrangement joins TRBV6-5 to TRBJ2-7, with 11 bases matching TRBD1. Germline lookup yields CDR1 MNHEY and CDR2 SVGAGI. J lost 5 bases, V lost 0 bases, and 3 bases had no gene match. The CDR3 is made up of 15 amino acids. The CDR3 reads CASSYSGQGAHEQYF. CDR3 coding DNA: TGTGCCAGCAGTTACTCAGGACAGGGGGCGCACGAGCAGTACTTC.

This clonotype was recorded at least ten times. V gene TRBV12-3 or TRBV12-4 combines with J gene TRBJ1-5; no clear D gene. The CDR3 is made up of 16 amino acids. V was pared by 3 bases and J by 7 bases, with 19 bases between. The CDR3 coding sequence is TGTGCCAGCAGTTTGAGTCCGGGAAACCCTTGGCAGCCCCAGCATTTT. Amino acid sequence: CASSLSPGNPWQPQHF.

Note on this clonotype: A read error may be the cause here, since a much bigger clone is one base away. The chain uses TRBV6-5 and TRBJ1-2; 7 nucleotides agree with TRBD1. The germline CDR1 and CDR2 sequences are MNHEY and SVGAGI. This CDR3 contains 14 residues. V gave up 8 bases and J gave up 12 bases; unmatched junction bases: 18. CDR3 sequence (DNA): TGTGCCAGCCGACTCAACCCGGACAGGCTAGGCCACACCTTC. Translating gives CASRLNPDRLGHTF.

The chain employs TRBV5-1 and TRBJ1-6; 8 bases fit TRBD1. Germline V CDR1 and CDR2: SGHRS, YFSETQ. J lost 7 bases, V lost 0 bases, and 3 bases had no gene match. This CDR3 is built from 15 residues. The CDR3: CASSLDRGGNSPLHF. The CDR3 nucleotides read TGCGCCAGCAGCTTGGACAGGGGGGGAAATTCACCCCTCCACTTT.

This clonotype was seen a handful of times. The chain links TRBV10-2 to TRBJ1-1, with D possibly TRBD1 on 5 matching bases. The V gene lost 3 bases and the J gene lost 6 bases, with 20 bases spanning the gap. The CDR3 is 16 amino acids. The germline V gene encodes CDR1 WSHSY and CDR2 SAAADI. CDR3 loop: CASSEFGGHGGAEAFF. In DNA, the CDR3 is TGCGCCAGCAGTGAATTTGGGGGTCACGGGGGGGCTGAAGCTTTCTTT.

A single count supports this clonotype. The chain has TRBV29-1 and TRBJ2-2; D uncertain. Trimming stripped 3 bases from V and 1 base from J, with 12 bases between. This CDR3 comprises 15 residues. Germline loops: CDR1 SQVTM, CDR2 ANQGSEA. The CDR3 region is CSVEGGVRNTGELFF. For the CDR3, the DNA is TGCAGCGTTGAGGGTGGGGTGAGGAACACCGGGGAGCTGTTTTTT.

CDR3 nucleotides: TGTGCCAGCAGCCAGAGGGTCGACGAGCAGTACTTC. It translates to CASSQRVDEQYF. This chain uses TRBV3-1 with TRBJ2-7; D possibly corresponds to TRBD2 (5 bases). From germline, CDR1 is LGHDT and CDR2 YNNKEL (reference sequence). V was cut by 3 bases and J by 5 bases, with 8 bases left in between. The CDR3 is made up of 12 amino acids.

This clonotype was found many times. The V gene is TRBV19, the J gene TRBJ2-4; D call uncertain. There are 15 residues in the CDR3. Germline assignment: CDR1 LNHDA and CDR2 SQIVND (reference sequence). V lost 5 bases and J 0 bases, leaving 11 bases between the germline ends. CDR3 residues: CASSVNLIAKNIQYF. CDR3 bases: TGTGCCAGTAGTGTTAACCTGATAGCCAAAAACATTCAGTACTTC.